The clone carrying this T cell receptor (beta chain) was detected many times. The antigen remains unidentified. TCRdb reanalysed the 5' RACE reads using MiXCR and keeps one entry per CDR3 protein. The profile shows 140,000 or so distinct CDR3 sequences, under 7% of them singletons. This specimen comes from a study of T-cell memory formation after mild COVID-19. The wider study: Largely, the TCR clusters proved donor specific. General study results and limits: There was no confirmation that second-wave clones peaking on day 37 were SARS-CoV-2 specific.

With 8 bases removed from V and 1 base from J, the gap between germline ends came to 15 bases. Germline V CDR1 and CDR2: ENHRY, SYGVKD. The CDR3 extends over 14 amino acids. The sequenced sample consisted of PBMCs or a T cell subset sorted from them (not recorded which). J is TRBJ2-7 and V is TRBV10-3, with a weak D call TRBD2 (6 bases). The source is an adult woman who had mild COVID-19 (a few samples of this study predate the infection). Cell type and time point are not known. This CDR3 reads CAISRDPLSYEQYF. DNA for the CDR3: TGTGCCATCTCGCGGGACCCCCTTTCCTACGAGCAGTACTTC.